The rows below give T cell receptor beta chains drawn from one sample of a study of response to subunit inactivated influenza vaccine. TCRdb reanalysed the RT-PCR reads using MiXCR and keeps one entry per CDR3 protein. This sample has more than 250,000 distinct CDR3 sequences, with 21% found just once. The input for sequencing was PBMCs from blood, taken 21 months after vaccination. The source is a man aged 50-75 years who received an inactivated influenza vaccine. Both conserved end residues are part of each CDR3. A D gene is named only where the DNA matches it firmly. Expanded clones are given a class, and other clones once, few, many or no size at all.

>NA|TRBJ2-4|TRBV19|TRBD2
TGTGCCAGTAGGGGAAGCGGGGACGGAAACATTCAGTACTTC
CASRGSGDGNIQYF
>NA|TRBJ2-3|TRBV12-3/TRBV12-4|TRBD2
TGTGCCAGCAGGAAGCGGGGGGCCCCTCCTGGCACAGATACGCAGTATTTT
CASRKRGAPPGTDTQYF
>few|TRBJ1-1|TRBV5-1|TRBD1
TGCGCCAGCAGCCCCTCGGGACAGAGGAACACTGAAGCTTTCTTT
CASSPSGQRNTEAFF
>NA|TRBJ2-7|TRBV5-1|TRBD1
TGCGCCAGCGGTGCCGGGACAGTAGTGGGCGAGCAGTACTTC
CASGAGTVVGEQYF
>NA|TRBJ1-2|TRBV5-1|NA
TGCGCCAGCAGCTTGGCCTTTGAAGGGATCTATGGCTACACCTTC
CASSLAFEGIYGYTF
>few|TRBJ2-7|TRBV4-1|TRBD1
TGCGCCAGCAGCCAGGCCTTCGGACAGGTAATTTACGAGCAGTACTTC
CASSQAFGQVIYEQYF
>NA|TRBJ2-1|TRBV12-3/TRBV12-4|NA
TGTGCCAGCAGCCGATGGGGCAATGAGCAGTTCTTC
CASSRWGNEQFF
>NA|TRBJ2-7|TRBV4-2|NA
TGTGCCAGCAGCCAAGACCACGGACAGCCCTCCTACGAGCAGTACTTC
CASSQDHGQPSYEQYF
>NA|TRBJ1-1|TRBV24-1|NA
TGTGCCACCAGTGCGGCGGGTAGGACTGAAGCTTTCTTT
CATSAAGRTEAFF
>NA|TRBJ2-7|TRBV12-3/TRBV12-4|NA
TGTGCCAGCAGCCCCGGGACCCCGTCCTACGAGCAGTACTTC
CASSPGTPSYEQYF